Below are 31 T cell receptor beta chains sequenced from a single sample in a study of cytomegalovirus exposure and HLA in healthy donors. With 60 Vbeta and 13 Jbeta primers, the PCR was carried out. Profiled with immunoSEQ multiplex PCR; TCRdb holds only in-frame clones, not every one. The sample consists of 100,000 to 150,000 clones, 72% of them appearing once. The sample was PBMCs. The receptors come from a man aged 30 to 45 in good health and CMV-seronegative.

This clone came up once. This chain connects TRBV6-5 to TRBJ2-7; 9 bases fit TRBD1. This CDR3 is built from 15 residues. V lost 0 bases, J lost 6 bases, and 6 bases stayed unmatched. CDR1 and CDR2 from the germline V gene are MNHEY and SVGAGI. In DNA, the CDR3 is TGTGCCAGCAGTTACTCGACAGGGGGAGAGTTCGAGCAGTACTTC. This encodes CASSYSTGGEFEQYF.

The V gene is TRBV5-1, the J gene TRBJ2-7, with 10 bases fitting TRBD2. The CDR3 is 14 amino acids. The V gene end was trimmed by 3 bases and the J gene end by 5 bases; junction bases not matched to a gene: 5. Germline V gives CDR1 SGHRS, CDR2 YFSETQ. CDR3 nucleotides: TGCGCCAGCAGCTCTAGCGGGGGCCAGGACGAGCAGTACTTC. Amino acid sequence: CASSSSGGQDEQYF.

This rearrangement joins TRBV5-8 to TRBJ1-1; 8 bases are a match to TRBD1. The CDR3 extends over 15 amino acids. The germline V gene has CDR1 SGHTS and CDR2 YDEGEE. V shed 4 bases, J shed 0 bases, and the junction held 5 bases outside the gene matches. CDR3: CASSTGQGVNTEAFF. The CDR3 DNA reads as TGTGCCAGCAGCACCGGACAGGGTGTGAACACTGAAGCTTTCTTT.

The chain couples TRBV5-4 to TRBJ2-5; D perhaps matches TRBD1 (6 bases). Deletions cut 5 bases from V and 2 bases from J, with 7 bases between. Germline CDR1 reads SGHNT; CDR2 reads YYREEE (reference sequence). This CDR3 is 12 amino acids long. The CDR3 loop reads CASRRGQETQYF. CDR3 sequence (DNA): TGTGCCAGCAGGAGGGGGCAAGAGACCCAGTACTTC.

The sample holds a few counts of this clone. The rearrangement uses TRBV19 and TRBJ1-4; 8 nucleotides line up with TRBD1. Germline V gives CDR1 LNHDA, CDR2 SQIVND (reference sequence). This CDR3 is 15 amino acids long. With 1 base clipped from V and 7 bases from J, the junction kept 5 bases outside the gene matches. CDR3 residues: CASSIARDRLEKLFF. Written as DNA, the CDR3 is TGTGCCAGTAGTATAGCGCGGGACAGGCTTGAAAAACTGTTTTTT.

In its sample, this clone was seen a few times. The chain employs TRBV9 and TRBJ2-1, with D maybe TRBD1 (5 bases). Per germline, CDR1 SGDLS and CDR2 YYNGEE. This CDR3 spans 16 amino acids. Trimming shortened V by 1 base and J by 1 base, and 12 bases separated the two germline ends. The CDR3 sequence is CASSVWQGQSYNEQFF. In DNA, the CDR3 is TGTGCCAGCAGCGTATGGCAGGGTCAATCCTACAATGAGCAGTTCTTC.

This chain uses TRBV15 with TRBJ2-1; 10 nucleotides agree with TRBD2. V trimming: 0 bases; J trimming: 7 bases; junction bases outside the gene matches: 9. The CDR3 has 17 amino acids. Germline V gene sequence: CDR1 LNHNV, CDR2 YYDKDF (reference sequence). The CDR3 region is CATSRDRASGGRNEQFF. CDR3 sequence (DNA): TGTGCCACCAGCAGAGATCGGGCTAGCGGGGGCAGGAATGAGCAGTTCTTC.

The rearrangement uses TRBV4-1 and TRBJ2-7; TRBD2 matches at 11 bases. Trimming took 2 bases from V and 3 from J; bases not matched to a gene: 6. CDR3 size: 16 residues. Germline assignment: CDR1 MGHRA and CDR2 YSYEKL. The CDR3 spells CASSQRRLAGLYEQYF. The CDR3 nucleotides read TGCGCCAGCAGCCAAAGACGACTAGCGGGACTCTACGAGCAGTACTTC.

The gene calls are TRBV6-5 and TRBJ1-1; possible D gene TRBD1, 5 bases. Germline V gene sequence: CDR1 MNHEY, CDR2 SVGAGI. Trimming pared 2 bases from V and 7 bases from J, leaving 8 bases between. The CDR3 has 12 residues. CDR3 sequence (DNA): TGTGCCAGCAGTTACCGCGACAGTGAAGCTTTCTTT. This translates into CASSYRDSEAFF.

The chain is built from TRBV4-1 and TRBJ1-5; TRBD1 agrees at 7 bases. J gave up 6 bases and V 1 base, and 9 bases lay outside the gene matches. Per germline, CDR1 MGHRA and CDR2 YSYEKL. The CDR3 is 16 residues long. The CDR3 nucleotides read TGCGCCAGCAGCCAAGGGTGGGCAAGGGGGCCTCAGCCCCAGCATTTT. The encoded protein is CASSQGWARGPQPQHF.

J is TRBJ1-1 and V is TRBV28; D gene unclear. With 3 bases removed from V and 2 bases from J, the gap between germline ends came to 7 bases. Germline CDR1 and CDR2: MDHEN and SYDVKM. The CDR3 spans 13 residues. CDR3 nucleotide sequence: TGTGCCAGCAGTTTGGGCACCAACACTGAAGCTTTCTTT. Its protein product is CASSLGTNTEAFF.

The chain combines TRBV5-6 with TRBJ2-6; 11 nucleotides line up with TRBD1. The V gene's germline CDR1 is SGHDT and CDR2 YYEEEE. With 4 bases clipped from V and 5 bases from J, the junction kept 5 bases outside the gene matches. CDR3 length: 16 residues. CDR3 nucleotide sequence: TGTGCCAGCAGCACAGGGACAGGGGGTTGGGCCAACGTCCTGACTTTC. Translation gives CASSTGTGGWANVLTF.

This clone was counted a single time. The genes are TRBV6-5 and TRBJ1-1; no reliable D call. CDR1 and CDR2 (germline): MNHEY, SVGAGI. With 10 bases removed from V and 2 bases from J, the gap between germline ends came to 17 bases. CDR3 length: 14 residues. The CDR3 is CAIPSSGINTEAFF. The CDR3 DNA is TGTGCCATCCCAAGCTCAGGCATTAACACTGAAGCTTTCTTT.

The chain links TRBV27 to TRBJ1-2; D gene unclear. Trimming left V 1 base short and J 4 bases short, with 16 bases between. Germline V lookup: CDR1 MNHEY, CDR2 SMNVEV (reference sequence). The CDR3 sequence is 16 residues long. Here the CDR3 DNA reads TGTGCCAGCAGTTTATACCGGGATCGTGGGGTCTATGGCTACACCTTC. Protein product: CASSLYRDRGVYGYTF.

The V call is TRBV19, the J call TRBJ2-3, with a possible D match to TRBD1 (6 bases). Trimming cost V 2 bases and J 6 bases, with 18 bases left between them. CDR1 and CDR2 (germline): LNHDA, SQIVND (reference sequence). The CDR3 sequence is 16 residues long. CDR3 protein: CASSIQGAAQGDTQYF. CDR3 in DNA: TGTGCCAGTAGTATACAAGGAGCAGCGCAGGGGGATACGCAGTATTTT.

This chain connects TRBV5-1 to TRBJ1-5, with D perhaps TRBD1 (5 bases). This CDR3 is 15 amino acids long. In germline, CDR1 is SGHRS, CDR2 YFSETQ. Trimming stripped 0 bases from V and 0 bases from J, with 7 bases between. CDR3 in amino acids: CASSLAGYSNQPQHF. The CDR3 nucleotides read TGCGCCAGCAGCTTGGCAGGGTATAGCAATCAGCCCCAGCATTTT.

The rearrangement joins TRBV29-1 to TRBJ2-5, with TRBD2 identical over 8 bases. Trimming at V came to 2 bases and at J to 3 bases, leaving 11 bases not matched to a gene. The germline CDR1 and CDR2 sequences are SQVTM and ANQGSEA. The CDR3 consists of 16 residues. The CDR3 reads CSVERESGGAKETQYF. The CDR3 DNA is TGCAGCGTTGAACGTGAAAGCGGGGGTGCAAAAGAGACCCAGTACTTC.

Here the CDR3 DNA reads TGTGCCAGTGCACTAGCGGGGGGATACAATGAGCAGTTCTTC. It yields the protein CASALAGGYNEQFF. The J gene is TRBJ2-1, the V gene TRBV9, with 12 bases matching TRBD2. The CDR3 loop spans 14 amino acids. Germline V CDR1 and CDR2: SGDLS, YYNGEE. J gave up 4 bases and V 8 bases, and 4 bases lay outside the gene matches.

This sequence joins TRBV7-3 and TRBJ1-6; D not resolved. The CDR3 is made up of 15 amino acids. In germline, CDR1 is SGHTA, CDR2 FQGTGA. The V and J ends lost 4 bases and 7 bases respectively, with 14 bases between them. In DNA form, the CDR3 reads TGTGCCAGCAGCTCCCGTGGCCCGAGGAATTCACCCCTCCACTTT. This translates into CASSSRGPRNSPLHF.

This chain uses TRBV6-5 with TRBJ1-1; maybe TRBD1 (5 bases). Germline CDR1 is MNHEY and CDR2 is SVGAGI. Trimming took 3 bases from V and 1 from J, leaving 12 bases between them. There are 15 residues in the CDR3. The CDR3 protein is CASSYIKDTNTEAFF. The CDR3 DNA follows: TGTGCCAGCAGTTATATAAAGGACACGAACACTGAAGCTTTCTTT.

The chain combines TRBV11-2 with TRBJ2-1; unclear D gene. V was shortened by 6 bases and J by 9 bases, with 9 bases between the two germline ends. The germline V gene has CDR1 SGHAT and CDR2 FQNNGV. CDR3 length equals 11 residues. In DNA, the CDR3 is TGTGCCAGCAGTACTAAGGTTGAGCAGTTCTTC. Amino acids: CASSTKVEQFF.

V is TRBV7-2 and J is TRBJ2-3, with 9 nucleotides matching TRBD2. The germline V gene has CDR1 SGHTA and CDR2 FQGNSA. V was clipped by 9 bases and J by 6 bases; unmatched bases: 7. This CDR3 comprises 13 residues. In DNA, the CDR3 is TGTGCCAGTAAGCGGGGGGTTCGGGATACGCAGTATTTT. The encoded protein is CASKRGVRDTQYF.

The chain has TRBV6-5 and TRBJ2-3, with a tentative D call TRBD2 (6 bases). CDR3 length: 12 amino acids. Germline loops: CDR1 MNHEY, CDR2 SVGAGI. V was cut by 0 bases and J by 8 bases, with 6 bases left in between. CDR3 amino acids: CASSYSGGTQYF. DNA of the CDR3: TGTGCCAGCAGTTACTCCGGGGGTACGCAGTATTTT.

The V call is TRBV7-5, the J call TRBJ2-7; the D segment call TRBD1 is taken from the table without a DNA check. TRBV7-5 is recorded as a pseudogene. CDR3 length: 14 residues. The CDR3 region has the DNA TGTGCCAGCAGCTTAGGAACAGGGTCCTACGAGCAGTACTTC. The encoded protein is CASSLGTGSYEQYF.

The CDR3 coding sequence is TGTGCCAGCTCGACAGTTTACGAGCAGTACTTC. This translates into CASSTVYEQYF. The chain is built from TRBV7-2 and TRBJ2-7; TRBD1 might be the D (5 bases). The CDR3 totals 11 residues. Germline V gene lookup returns CDR1 SGHTA and CDR2 FQGNSA. V gave up 8 bases and J gave up 4 bases, with 9 bases separating them.

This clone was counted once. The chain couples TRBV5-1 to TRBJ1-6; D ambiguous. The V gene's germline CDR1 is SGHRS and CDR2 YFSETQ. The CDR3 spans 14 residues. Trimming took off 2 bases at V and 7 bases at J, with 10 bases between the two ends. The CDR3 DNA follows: TGCGCCAGCAGCTTCATTCCGGAGAATTCACCCCTCCACTTT. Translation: CASSFIPENSPLHF.

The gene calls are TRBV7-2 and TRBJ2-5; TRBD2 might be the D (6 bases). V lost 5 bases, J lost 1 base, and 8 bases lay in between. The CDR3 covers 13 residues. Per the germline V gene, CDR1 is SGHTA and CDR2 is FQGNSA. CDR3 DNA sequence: TGTGCCAGCAGCCGGGACTTCCAAGAGACCCAGTACTTC. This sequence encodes CASSRDFQETQYF.

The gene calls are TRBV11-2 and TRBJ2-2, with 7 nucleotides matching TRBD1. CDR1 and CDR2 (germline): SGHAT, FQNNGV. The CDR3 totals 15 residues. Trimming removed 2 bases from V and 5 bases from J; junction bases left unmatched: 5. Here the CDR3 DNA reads TGTGCCAGCAGCTTACCGACAGGGTATACCGGGGAGCTGTTTTTT. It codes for CASSLPTGYTGELFF.

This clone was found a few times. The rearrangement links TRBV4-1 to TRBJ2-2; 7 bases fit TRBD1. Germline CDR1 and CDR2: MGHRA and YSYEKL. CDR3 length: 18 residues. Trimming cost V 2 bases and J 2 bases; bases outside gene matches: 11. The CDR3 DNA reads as TGCGCCAGCAGCCAACGGTTAATGGGGACAGATAACACCGGGGAGCTGTTTTTT. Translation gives CASSQRLMGTDNTGELFF.

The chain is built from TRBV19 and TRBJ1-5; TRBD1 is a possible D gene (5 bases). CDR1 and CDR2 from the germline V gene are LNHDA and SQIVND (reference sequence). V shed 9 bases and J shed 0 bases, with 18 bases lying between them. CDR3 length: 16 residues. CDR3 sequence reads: CASRPGGFNSNQPQHF. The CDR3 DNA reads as TGTGCCAGCCGGCCCGGGGGGTTTAATAGCAATCAGCCCCAGCATTTT.

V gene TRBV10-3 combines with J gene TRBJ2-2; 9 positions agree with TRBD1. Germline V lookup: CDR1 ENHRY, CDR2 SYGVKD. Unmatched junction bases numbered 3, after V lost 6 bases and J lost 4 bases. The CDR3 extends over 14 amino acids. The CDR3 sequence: CAIRQGATTGELFF. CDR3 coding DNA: TGTGCCATCAGACAGGGGGCGACCACCGGGGAGCTGTTTTTT.